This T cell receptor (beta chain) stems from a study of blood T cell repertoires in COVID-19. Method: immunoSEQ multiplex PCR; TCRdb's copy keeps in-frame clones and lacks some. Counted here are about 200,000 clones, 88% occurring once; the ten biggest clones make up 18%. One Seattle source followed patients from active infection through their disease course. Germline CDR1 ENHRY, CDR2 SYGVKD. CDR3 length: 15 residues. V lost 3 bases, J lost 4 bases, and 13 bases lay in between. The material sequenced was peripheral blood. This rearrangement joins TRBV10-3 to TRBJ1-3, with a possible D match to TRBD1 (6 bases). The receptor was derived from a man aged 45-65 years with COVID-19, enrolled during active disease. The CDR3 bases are TGTGCCATCAGTGACCCAGACAGGACCGGAAACACCATATATTTT. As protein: CAISDPDRTGNTIYF.